Each of the 7 T cell receptor beta chains below was sequenced from the same sample in a study of cytomegalovirus exposure and HLA in healthy donors. This table comes from immunoSEQ multiplex PCR, and its TCRdb copy is limited to in-frame clones, with some not included. Of under 400,000 clones listed, 80% to 90% were seen once; the top ten hold over 0.75%. The sequencing input was PBMCs. All receptors derive from a woman between 18 and 29 years old in good health and CMV-seronegative.

The gene calls are TRBV25-1 and TRBJ1-6, with D maybe TRBD1 (5 bases). The CDR3 runs 13 residues. Germline CDR1 and CDR2: MGHDK and SYGVNS. Trimming shortened V by 8 bases and J by 4 bases, and 9 bases separated the two germline ends. The CDR3 region has the DNA TGTGCCAGCTCCACAGGTTATAATTCACCCCTCCACTTT. This translates into CASSTGYNSPLHF.

The chain couples TRBV12-2 to TRBJ2-3; the table's D gene call, TRBD2, was not cross checked with the DNA. TRBV12-2 is a pseudogene. This CDR3 is 14 amino acids long. The CDR3 coding sequence is TGTGCAAGTCGCTATAGCGGGAGAGGAGATACGCAGTATTTT. Amino acid sequence: CASRYSGRGDTQYF.

A single count supports this clone. The rearrangement links TRBV5-1 to TRBJ1-1; a weak D match, TRBD1 (6 bases). Germline assignment: CDR1 SGHRS and CDR2 YFSETQ. V was trimmed by 0 bases and J by 4 bases, leaving 13 bases between them. The CDR3 is 15 amino acids. The CDR3 spells CASSLVQGQTTEAFF. CDR3 coding DNA: TGCGCCAGCAGCTTGGTGCAGGGGCAAACCACTGAAGCTTTCTTT.

The rearrangement uses TRBV4-1 and TRBJ2-5; TRBD2 matches 13 bases. V shed 1 base, J shed 7 bases, and the junction held 6 bases outside the gene matches. CDR1 is MGHRA, CDR2 YSYEKL, per germline. The CDR3 has 16 residues. The CDR3 bases are TGCGCCAGCAGCCAAGGGACTAGCGGGGGCCTAGGGACCCAGTACTTC. This codes for CASSQGTSGGLGTQYF.

The chain couples TRBV6-6 to TRBJ1-2, with 7 bases identical to TRBD1. Germline V CDR1 and CDR2: MNHNY, SVGAGI (reference sequence). The CDR3 length is 15 residues. V dropped 2 bases and J dropped 2; count of bases not matched to a gene: 5. The CDR3 DNA reads TGTGCCAGCAGTTACGGGGGACAGTTGAACTATGGCTACACCTTC. Translation: CASSYGGQLNYGYTF.

The CDR3 coding sequence is TGTGCCAGCAGCTTGAGAGGGAACGTGAATGGCTACACCTTC. It specifies CASSLRGNVNGYTF. V gene TRBV5-6 combines with J gene TRBJ1-2; no firm D call. The CDR3 contains 14 residues. CDR1 and CDR2 from the germline V gene are SGHDT and YYEEEE. Trimming stripped 1 base from V and 6 bases from J, with 13 bases between.

The chain couples TRBV5-6 to TRBJ2-1; D is perhaps TRBD2 (6 bases). Trimming removed 4 bases at V and 6 bases at J, with 17 bases between. The germline gives CDR1 SGHDT, CDR2 YYEEEE. The CDR3 spans 15 residues. The CDR3 reads CASSTLGGKGNEQFF. CDR3 bases: TGTGCCAGCAGCACGCTTGGGGGGAAAGGCAATGAGCAGTTCTTC.